The entry below describes one T cell receptor (beta chain). This CDR3 spans 13 amino acids. Germline V gives CDR1 SNHLY, CDR2 FYNNEI. V was cut by 6 bases and J by 5 bases, with 10 bases left in between. Original processing notes: Estimates of nucleated cell counts were drawn from the amplification of reference gene primers. The assay was immunoSEQ multiplex PCR, and TCRdb's table has in-frame clones only and misses some. V and J calls and clone size are those listed in that table; D and trimming were worked out from the DNA. This sample has almost 300,000 clones, with approximately 86% found just once. This sample was taken from a study of blood T cell repertoires in COVID-19. About the research overall: Samples came from the United States, Italy and Spain, spanning acute and convalescent COVID-19. In each case, the material was cDNA or gDNA derived from T cells, B-cell-depleted T cells, or PBMCs.

Sequences were obtained from peripheral blood. This chain uses TRBV2 with TRBJ1-4, with D perhaps TRBD1 (6 bases). The source is a man in his sixties or seventies with acute or convalescent COVID-19. The CDR3 coding sequence is TGTGCCAGCAGCTACGGGACAAATGAAAAACTGTTTTTT. Protein: CASSYGTNEKLFF.